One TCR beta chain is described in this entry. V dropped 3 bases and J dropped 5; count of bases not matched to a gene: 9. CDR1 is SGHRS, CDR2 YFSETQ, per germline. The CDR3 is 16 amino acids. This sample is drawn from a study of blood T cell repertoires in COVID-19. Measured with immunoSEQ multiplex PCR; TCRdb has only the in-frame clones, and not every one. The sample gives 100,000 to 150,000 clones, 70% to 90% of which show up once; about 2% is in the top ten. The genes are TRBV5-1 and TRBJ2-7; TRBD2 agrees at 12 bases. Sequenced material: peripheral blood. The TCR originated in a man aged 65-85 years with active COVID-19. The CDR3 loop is CASSSSLAGGLHEQYF. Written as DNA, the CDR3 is TGCGCCAGCAGCTCATCACTAGCGGGAGGTTTGCACGAGCAGTACTTC.